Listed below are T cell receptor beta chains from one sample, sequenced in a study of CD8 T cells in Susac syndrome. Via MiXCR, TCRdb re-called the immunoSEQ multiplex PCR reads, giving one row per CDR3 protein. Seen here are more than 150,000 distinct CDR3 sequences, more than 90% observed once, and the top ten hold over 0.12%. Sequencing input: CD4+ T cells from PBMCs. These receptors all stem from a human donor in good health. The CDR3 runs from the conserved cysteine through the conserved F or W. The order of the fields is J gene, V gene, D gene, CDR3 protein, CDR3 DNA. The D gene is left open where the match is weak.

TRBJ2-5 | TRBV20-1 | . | CSARDQSETQYF | TGCAGTGCTAGAGATCAGAGTGAGACCCAGTACTTC
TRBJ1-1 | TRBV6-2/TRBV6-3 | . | CASSYSPGVGTEAFF | TGTGCCAGCAGTTACTCACCCGGGGTCGGGACTGAAGCTTTCTTT
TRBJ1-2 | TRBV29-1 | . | CSVLLGGHRRGYTF | TGCAGCGTGCTTCTCGGAGGCCACCGGAGAGGCTACACCTTC
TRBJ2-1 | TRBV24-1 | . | CATSKPPGNEQFF | TGTGCCACCAGCAAACCCCCGGGGAATGAGCAGTTCTTC
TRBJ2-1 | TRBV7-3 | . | CASSPGTWPRTYNEQFF | TGTGCCAGCAGCCCTGGCACGTGGCCCCGCACCTACAATGAGCAGTTCTTC
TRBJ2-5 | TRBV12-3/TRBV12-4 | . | CASSLRSSFQETQYF | TGTGCCAGCAGCCTAAGGTCGTCTTTCCAAGAGACCCAGTACTTC
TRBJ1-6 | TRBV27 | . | CASSLRGGMLNSPLHF | TGTGCCAGCAGTTTACGTGGGGGGATGTTAAATTCACCCCTCCACTTT
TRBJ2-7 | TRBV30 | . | CAWSVSPDRRGEQYF | TGTGCCTGGAGTGTATCCCCGGACAGGCGGGGCGAGCAGTACTTC
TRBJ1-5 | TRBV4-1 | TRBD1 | CASSQEGGQFSRPQHF | TGCGCCAGCAGCCAAGAGGGGGGACAGTTCTCCCGTCCCCAGCATTTT
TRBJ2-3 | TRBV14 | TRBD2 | CASSQGTRPDTQYF | TGTGCCAGCAGCCAGGGGACTAGACCAGATACGCAGTATTTT
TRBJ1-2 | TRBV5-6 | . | CASSFRGANYGYTF | TGTGCCAGCAGCTTCCGAGGGGCTAACTATGGCTACACCTTC
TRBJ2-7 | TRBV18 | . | CASSPGASTYEQYF | TGTGCCAGCTCACCGGGAGCATCCACCTACGAGCAGTACTTC
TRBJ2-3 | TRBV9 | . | CASSVSTGTDTQYF | TGTGCCAGCAGCGTATCAACTGGGACAGATACGCAGTATTTT
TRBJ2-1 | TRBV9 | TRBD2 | CASSVGGAGGALDEQFF | TGTGCCAGCAGCGTAGGAGGTGCCGGGGGGGCCTTAGATGAGCAGTTCTTC
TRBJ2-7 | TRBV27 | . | CASRWEQYF | TGTGCCAGCCGGTGGGAGCAGTACTTC
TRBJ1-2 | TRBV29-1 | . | CSVSQGVLGGYTF | TGCAGCGTTTCTCAGGGAGTTTTGGGTGGCTACACCTTC
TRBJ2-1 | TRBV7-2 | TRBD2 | CASSFSGGSSEQFF | TGTGCCAGCAGCTTTAGCGGGGGGTCCTCAGAGCAGTTCTTC
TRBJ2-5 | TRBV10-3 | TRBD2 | CAISEPQRGAETQYF | TGTGCCATCAGTGAGCCGCAGCGGGGGGCGGAGACCCAGTACTTC
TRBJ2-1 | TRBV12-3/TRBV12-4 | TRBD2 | CASSRGGFLNEQFF | TGTGCCAGCAGCCGCGGGGGGTTCCTCAATGAGCAGTTCTTC
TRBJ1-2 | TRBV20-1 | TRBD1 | CSASGTGGMGGYTF | TGCAGTGCATCCGGGACAGGGGGCATGGGTGGCTACACCTTC
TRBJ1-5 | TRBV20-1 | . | CSASDNRAQPQHF | TGCAGTGCTAGCGATAACAGGGCCCAGCCCCAGCATTTT
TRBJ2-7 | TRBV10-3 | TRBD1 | CAISDPGQTYEQYF | TGTGCCATCAGTGACCCGGGACAGACCTACGAGCAGTACTTC
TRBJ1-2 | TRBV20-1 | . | CSASLPDVYGYTF | TGCAGTGCTTCCTTACCGGACGTCTATGGCTACACCTTC
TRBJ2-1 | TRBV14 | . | CASSQEVGRGNEQFF | TGTGCCAGCAGCCAAGAGGTCGGACGAGGCAATGAGCAGTTCTTC
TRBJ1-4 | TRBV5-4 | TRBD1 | CASRPDRGREKLFF | TGTGCCAGCAGACCGGACAGGGGGCGGGAAAAACTGTTTTTT